These T cell receptor beta chains were read from a single sample in a study of Graves' ophthalmopathy and Graves' hyperthyroidism. TCRdb independently ran MiXCR on the multiplex PCR reads; one entry per CDR3 protein. The sample lists over a million distinct CDR3 sequences; about 38% were seen once. The sample was peripheral blood or thyroid tissue (not recorded which). The receptors originated from an adult man with Graves' hyperthyroidism. CDR3s include the opening cysteine and the closing phenylalanine or tryptophan. Each record gives: D gene, V gene, clone size, J gene, CDR3 DNA, CDR3 protein. The D gene is left open where the match is weak. Some rows have no size entry. The others give once, few or many, or a class for an expanded clone.

D gene: .; V gene: TRBV15; clone size: .; J gene: TRBJ1-6; CDR3 DNA: TGTGCCACCAGCAGCTCCAGGGGTTCAGGGCCCCTCCACTTT; CDR3 protein: CATSSSRGSGPLHF
D gene: .; V gene: TRBV15; clone size: few; J gene: TRBJ1-2; CDR3 DNA: TGTGCCACCAGCAGGGGACGGACGGATGGAAACACCTTC; CDR3 protein: CATSRGRTDGNTF
D gene: TRBD1; V gene: TRBV10-3; clone size: many; J gene: TRBJ1-2; CDR3 DNA: TGTGCCATCAGTGCCGACAGGGACGGTTATGGCTACACCTTC; CDR3 protein: CAISADRDGYGYTF
D gene: TRBD1; V gene: TRBV10-3; clone size: many; J gene: TRBJ2-2; CDR3 DNA: TGTGCCATACAACCCGGGACAGTCAACACCGGGGAGCTGTTTTTT; CDR3 protein: CAIQPGTVNTGELFF
D gene: .; V gene: TRBV5-8; clone size: many; J gene: TRBJ1-2; CDR3 DNA: TGTGCCAGCAGCAGGGGCCGGTATGGCTACACCTTC; CDR3 protein: CASSRGRYGYTF
D gene: .; V gene: TRBV7-2; clone size: many; J gene: TRBJ2-5; CDR3 DNA: TGTGCCAGCGGGACCTACCAAGAGACCCAGTACTTC; CDR3 protein: CASGTYQETQYF
D gene: .; V gene: TRBV5-6; clone size: .; J gene: TRBJ2-7; CDR3 DNA: TGTGCCAGCCGCTTCACAGGGCCCGACGAGCAGTACTTC; CDR3 protein: CASRFTGPDEQYF
D gene: .; V gene: TRBV7-2; clone size: many; J gene: TRBJ1-2; CDR3 DNA: TGTGCCAGCAGCTTAGTGGTTTGGAGGGGCTATGGCTACACCTTC; CDR3 protein: CASSLVVWRGYGYTF
D gene: TRBD2; V gene: TRBV12-3/TRBV12-4; clone size: .; J gene: TRBJ2-5; CDR3 DNA: TGTGCCAGCAGTTTAGTCGGGGGGGCTGGCAATCAGCCCCAGTACTTC; CDR3 protein: CASSLVGGAGNQPQYF
D gene: .; V gene: TRBV19; clone size: .; J gene: TRBJ1-1; CDR3 DNA: TGTGCCAGTAGTGGGGGATTTGCTGAAGCTTTCTTT; CDR3 protein: CASSGGFAEAFF
D gene: TRBD2; V gene: TRBV7-6; clone size: .; J gene: TRBJ2-5; CDR3 DNA: TGTGCCAGCAGCTCAGTCTCACGACTAGCGGAACTACAAGAGACCCAGTACTTC; CDR3 protein: CASSSVSRLAELQETQYF
D gene: .; V gene: TRBV12-3/TRBV12-4; clone size: many; J gene: TRBJ1-2; CDR3 DNA: TGTGCCAGCAGTCAGGGGTTAGGAGGCTACACCTTC; CDR3 protein: CASSQGLGGYTF
D gene: .; V gene: TRBV10-2; clone size: few; J gene: TRBJ1-2; CDR3 DNA: TGTGCCAGCGGGAGATATCTCTCCTATGGCTACACCTTC; CDR3 protein: CASGRYLSYGYTF
D gene: .; V gene: TRBV6-5; clone size: few; J gene: TRBJ1-5; CDR3 DNA: TGTGCCAGCAGTTACATGGGGGGTTCTCCCCAGCATTTT; CDR3 protein: CASSYMGGSPQHF
D gene: TRBD1; V gene: TRBV15; clone size: many; J gene: TRBJ2-7; CDR3 DNA: TGTGCCACCAGCAGGGACAGGGGTACCCTCTACGAGCAGTACTTC; CDR3 protein: CATSRDRGTLYEQYF
D gene: .; V gene: TRBV7-9; clone size: many; J gene: TRBJ1-6; CDR3 DNA: TGTGCCAGCAGCTTGTACGGGACATTCGGTTCACCCCTCCACTTT; CDR3 protein: CASSLYGTFGSPLHF
D gene: .; V gene: TRBV6-5; clone size: .; J gene: TRBJ2-7; CDR3 DNA: TGTGCCAGCAGTTACTCAAGGACTGGCCCTTACGAGCAGTACTTC; CDR3 protein: CASSYSRTGPYEQYF
D gene: TRBD1; V gene: TRBV20-1; clone size: many; J gene: TRBJ2-7; CDR3 DNA: TGCAGTGCTAGAGATGGGGACAGGGGCTACGAGCAGTACTTC; CDR3 protein: CSARDGDRGYEQYF
D gene: .; V gene: TRBV9; clone size: few; J gene: TRBJ2-2; CDR3 DNA: TGTGCCAGCAGCGTAGTAGTCGGCGAGCCGAACACCGGGGAGCTGTTTTTT; CDR3 protein: CASSVVVGEPNTGELFF
D gene: .; V gene: TRBV6-5; clone size: .; J gene: TRBJ1-5; CDR3 DNA: TGTGCCAGCAGTTACGGGGGGATCCATCAGCCCCAGCATTTT; CDR3 protein: CASSYGGIHQPQHF
D gene: .; V gene: TRBV29-1; clone size: many; J gene: TRBJ1-2; CDR3 DNA: TGCAGCGTTGAGGTCCAGCAGAACTATGGCTACACCTTC; CDR3 protein: CSVEVQQNYGYTF
D gene: .; V gene: TRBV7-9; clone size: .; J gene: TRBJ2-6; CDR3 DNA: TGTGCCAGCAGCTTATCTCGAGGCACCGAGGGGTTAAGCTCTGGGGCCAACGTCCTGACTTTC; CDR3 protein: CASSLSRGTEGLSSGANVLTF
D gene: TRBD1; V gene: TRBV28; clone size: .; J gene: TRBJ2-7; CDR3 DNA: TGTGCCAGCAGTTTATGGAGGACAGGGGAAAACTACGAGCAGTACTTC; CDR3 protein: CASSLWRTGENYEQYF
D gene: .; V gene: TRBV6-2/TRBV6-3; clone size: .; J gene: TRBJ1-1; CDR3 DNA: TGTGCCACCTCCTACCCAGGAGGGGCGATGAACGCTGAAGCTTTCTTT; CDR3 protein: CATSYPGGAMNAEAFF
D gene: .; V gene: TRBV3-1; clone size: few; J gene: TRBJ1-3; CDR3 DNA: TGTGCCAGCAGTCCCATGGCAGGGTCTGGAAACACCATATATTTT; CDR3 protein: CASSPMAGSGNTIYF
D gene: TRBD1; V gene: TRBV7-8; clone size: many; J gene: TRBJ1-2; CDR3 DNA: TGTGCCAGCAGTCCGACAGGGCTGCATGGCTACACCTTC; CDR3 protein: CASSPTGLHGYTF